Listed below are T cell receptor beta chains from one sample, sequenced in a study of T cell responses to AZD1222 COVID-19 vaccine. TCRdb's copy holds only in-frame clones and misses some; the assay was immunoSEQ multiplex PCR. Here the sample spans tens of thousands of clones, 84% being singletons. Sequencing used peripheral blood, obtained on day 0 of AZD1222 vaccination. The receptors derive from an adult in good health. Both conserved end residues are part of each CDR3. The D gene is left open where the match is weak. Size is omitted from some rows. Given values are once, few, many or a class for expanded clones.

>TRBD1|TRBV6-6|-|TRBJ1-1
TGTGCCAGCACCAGGACAGGGTGGGCGGACACTGAAGCTTTCTTT
CASTRTGWADTEAFF
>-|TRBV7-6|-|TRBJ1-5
TGTGCCAGCAGCCAATTTACAGGATTCAATCAGCCCCAGCATTTT
CASSQFTGFNQPQHF
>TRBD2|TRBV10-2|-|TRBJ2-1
TGCGCCAGCAGTCCTCCGGGACTAGCGGGAGGTTGGATGGGGTCCTACAATGAGCAGTTCTTC
CASSPPGLAGGWMGSYNEQFF
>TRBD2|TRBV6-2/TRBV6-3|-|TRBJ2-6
TGTGCCAGCAGTGGGACTATCTCTGCGGCCAACGTCCTGACTTTC
CASSGTISAANVLTF
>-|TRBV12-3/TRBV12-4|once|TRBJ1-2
TGTGCCAGCAGTTTTGGGGGGCTCGGTGGCTACACCTTC
CASSFGGLGGYTF
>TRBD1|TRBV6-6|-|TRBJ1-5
TGTGCCAGCACCTACCCGGGACAGGGGGGTCAGCCCCAGCATTTT
CASTYPGQGGQPQHF
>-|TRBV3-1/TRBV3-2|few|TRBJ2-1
TGTGCCAGCAGCCAAGCGAGGCGTGACAATGAGCAGTTCTTC
CASSQARRDNEQFF
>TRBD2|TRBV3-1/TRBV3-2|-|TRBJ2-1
TGTGCCAGCAGCCCGGCAACAGGGACTAGCGTAGGGGCAGCGCAGTTCTTC
CASSPATGTSVGAAQFF
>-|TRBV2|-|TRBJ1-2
TGTGCCAGCAGTTCAGTCTTTCCCCCCGGGGATAGAGACTATGGCTACACCTTC
CASSSVFPPGDRDYGYTF
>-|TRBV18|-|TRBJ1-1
TGTGCCAGCTCACCACGGGACACGATGGGAACTGAAGCTTTCTTT
CASSPRDTMGTEAFF
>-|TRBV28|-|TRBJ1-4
TGTGCCAGCAGTTTACGTGAAAAACTGTTTTTT
CASSLREKLFF
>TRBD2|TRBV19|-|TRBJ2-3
TGTGCCAGTAATCCAGCGGGAGCGGATACGCAGTATTTT
CASNPAGADTQYF
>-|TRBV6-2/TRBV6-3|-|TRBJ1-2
TGTGCCAGCAGTTACGGGGGAAACTATGGCTACACCTTC
CASSYGGNYGYTF
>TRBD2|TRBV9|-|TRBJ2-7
TGTGCCAGCAGCGTAACGGGAGGGCCCTACGAGCAGTACTTC
CASSVTGGPYEQYF
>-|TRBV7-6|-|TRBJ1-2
TGTGCCAGCAGCCGTTTGGGGCCTACCCGTAACTATGGCTACACCTTC
CASSRLGPTRNYGYTF
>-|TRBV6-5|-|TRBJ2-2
TGTGCCAGTGGAAGCTTTTCGCCCACCGGGGAGCTGTTTTTT
CASGSFSPTGELFF
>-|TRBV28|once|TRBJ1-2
TGTGCCAGCACTTTAAACAGCTATGGCTACACCTTC
CASTLNSYGYTF
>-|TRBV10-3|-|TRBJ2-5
TGTGCCATCAGTGAGGGACGAGGGCTGGAGACCCAGTACTTC
CAISEGRGLETQYF
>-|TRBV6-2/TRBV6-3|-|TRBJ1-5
TGTGCCAGCAGTTATTCAGCCCGGGGTCGGCCCCAGCATTTT
CASSYSARGRPQHF
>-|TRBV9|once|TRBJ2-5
TGTGCCAGCAGCGTAATGTCCGGGAGCCCTCAGGAGACCCAGTACTTC
CASSVMSGSPQETQYF
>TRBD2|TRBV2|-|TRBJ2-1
TGTGCCAGCCGGGAGGCCTACAATGAGCAGTTCTTC
CASREAYNEQFF
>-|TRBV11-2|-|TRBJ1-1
TGTGCCAGCAGCTCCGGACAAGTGAACACTGAAGCTTTCTTT
CASSSGQVNTEAFF
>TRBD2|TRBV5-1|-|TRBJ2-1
TGCGCCAGCAGCTACCTGACTAGCGGGACCTACAATGAGCAGTTCTTC
CASSYLTSGTYNEQFF
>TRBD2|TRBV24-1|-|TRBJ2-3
TGTGCCACCAGTGATTTCGGGGGGGGATTACCCACAGATACGCAGTATTTT
CATSDFGGGLPTDTQYF
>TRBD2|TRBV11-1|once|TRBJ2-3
TGTGCCAGCAGCTTACAGCGGGAGACAGATACGCAGTATTTT
CASSLQRETDTQYF
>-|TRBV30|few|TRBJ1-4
TGTGCCTGGAGTGTACTTAGGGAAAAACTGTTTTTT
CAWSVLREKLFF
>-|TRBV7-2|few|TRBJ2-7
TGTGCCAGCAGATTAGGAGGGGAAGACGAGCAGTACTTC
CASRLGGEDEQYF
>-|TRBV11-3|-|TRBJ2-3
TGTGCCAGCAGCTTACCCTTCCCGACTACCCCAGATACGCAGTATTTT
CASSLPFPTTPDTQYF
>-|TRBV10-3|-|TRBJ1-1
TGTGCCATCAGCCTGAACACTGAAGCTTTCTTT
CAISLNTEAFF
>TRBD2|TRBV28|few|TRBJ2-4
TGTGCCAGCAGACCCCGGGAGCGGGGAAACATTCAGTACTTC
CASRPRERGNIQYF
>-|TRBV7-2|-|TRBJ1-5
TGTGCCAGCAGCTTAGCTTCAGGGAATCAGCCCCAGCATTTT
CASSLASGNQPQHF
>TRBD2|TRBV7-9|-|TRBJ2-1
TGTGCCAGCAGCACGACTAGCGCTCACAATGAGCAGTTCTTC
CASSTTSAHNEQFF
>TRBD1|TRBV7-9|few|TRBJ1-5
TGTGCCAGCTCGAAAGGGACAGGGGGGGATCAGCCCCAGCATTTT
CASSKGTGGDQPQHF
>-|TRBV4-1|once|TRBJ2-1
TGCGCCAGCAGCCAAGGGGGTTCCTACAATGAGCAGTTCTTC
CASSQGGSYNEQFF
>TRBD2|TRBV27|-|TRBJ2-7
TGTGCCAGCAGTTTCTCCCCTGGGGGGGGGAGGCACGAGCAGTACTTC
CASSFSPGGGRHEQYF
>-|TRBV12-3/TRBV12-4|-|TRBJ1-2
TGTGCCAGCAGTTGGGGGGCTGACTATGGCTACACCTTC
CASSWGADYGYTF
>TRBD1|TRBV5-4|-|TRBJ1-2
TGTGCCAGCAGCTTGCTACAGGGGGCGCATGGCTACACCTTC
CASSLLQGAHGYTF
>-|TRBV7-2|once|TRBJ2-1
TGTGCCAGCAGCCCCCGTGCGGGACGGAACAATGAGCAGTTCTTC
CASSPRAGRNNEQFF
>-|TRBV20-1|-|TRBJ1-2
TGCAGTGCTAGTGGCGGGCAGGGGAATGGCTACACCTTC
CSASGGQGNGYTF
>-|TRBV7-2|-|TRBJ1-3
TGTGCCAGCAGCCCTGGATGGGGGGACTCTGGAAACACCATATATTTT
CASSPGWGDSGNTIYF
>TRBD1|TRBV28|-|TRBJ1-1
TGTGCCAGCAGTTTATTTCTTTCCGACAGGGGTGAATTTGACACTGAAGCTTTCTTT
CASSLFLSDRGEFDTEAFF
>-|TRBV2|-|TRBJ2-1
TGTGCCACCCTTGGAGGATCCCTATACAATGAGCAGTTCTTC
CATLGGSLYNEQFF
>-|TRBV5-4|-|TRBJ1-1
TGTGCCAGCAGTGGGTCCGGTAACACTGAAGCTTTCTTT
CASSGSGNTEAFF
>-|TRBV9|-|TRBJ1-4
TGTGCCAGCACTCCAGGAGGGGGGAGTGAAAAACTGTTTTTT
CASTPGGGSEKLFF
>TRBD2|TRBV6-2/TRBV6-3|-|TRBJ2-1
TGTGCCAGCAGTCCGACTAGCGGACCTTACAATGAGCAGTTCTTC
CASSPTSGPYNEQFF
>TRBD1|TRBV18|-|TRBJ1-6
TGTGCCAGCTCACCGTATGGGACAGTAAATTCACCCCTCCACTTT
CASSPYGTVNSPLHF
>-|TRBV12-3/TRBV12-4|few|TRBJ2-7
TGTGCCAGCAGCCGTAGAAGCTACGAGCAGTACTTC
CASSRRSYEQYF
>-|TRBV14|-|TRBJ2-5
TGTGCCAGCAGCCAAGGAACAGGAAGGGAGACCCAGTACTTC
CASSQGTGRETQYF